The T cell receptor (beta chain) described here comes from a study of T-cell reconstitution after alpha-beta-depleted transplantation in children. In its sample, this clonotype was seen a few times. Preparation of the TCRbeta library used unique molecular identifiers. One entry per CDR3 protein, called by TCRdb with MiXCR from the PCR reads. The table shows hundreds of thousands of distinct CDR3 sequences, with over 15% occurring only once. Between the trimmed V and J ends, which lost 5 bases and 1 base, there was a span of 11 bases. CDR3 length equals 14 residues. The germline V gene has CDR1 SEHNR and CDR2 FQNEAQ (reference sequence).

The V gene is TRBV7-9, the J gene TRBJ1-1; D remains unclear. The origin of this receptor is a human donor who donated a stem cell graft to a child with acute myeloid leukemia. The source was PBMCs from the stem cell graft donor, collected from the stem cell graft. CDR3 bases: TGTGCCAGCAGCCCCGTGGCGGGGAACACTGAAGCTTTCTTT. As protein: CASSPVAGNTEAFF.